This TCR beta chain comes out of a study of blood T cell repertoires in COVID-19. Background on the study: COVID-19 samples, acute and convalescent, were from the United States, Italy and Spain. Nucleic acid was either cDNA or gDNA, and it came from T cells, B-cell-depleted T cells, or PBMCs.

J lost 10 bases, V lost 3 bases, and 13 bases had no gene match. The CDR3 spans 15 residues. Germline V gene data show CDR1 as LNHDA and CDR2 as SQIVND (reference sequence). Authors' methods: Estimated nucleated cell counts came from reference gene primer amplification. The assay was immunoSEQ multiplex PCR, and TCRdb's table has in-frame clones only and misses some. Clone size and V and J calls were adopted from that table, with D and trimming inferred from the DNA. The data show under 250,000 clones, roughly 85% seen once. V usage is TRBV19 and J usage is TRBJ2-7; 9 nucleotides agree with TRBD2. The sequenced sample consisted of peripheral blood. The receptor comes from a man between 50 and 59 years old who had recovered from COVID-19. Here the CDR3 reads CASSITASGAPRQYF. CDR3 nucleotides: TGTGCCAGTAGTATTACGGCTAGCGGGGCCCCGAGACAGTACTTC.